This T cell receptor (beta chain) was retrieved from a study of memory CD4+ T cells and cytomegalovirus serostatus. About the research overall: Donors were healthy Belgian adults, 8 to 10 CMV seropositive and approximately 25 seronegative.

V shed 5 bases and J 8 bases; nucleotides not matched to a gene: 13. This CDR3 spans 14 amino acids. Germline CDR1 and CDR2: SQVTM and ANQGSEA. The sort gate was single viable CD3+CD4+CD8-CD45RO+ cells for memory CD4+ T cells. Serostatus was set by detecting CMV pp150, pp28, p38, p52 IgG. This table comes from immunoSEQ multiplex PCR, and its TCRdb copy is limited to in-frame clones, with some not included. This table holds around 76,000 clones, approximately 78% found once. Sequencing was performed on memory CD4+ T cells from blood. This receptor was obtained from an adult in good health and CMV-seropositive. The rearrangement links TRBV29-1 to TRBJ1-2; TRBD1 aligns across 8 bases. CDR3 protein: CSVPRRTGTGGYTF. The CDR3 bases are TGCAGCGTTCCAAGGAGGACAGGGACGGGCGGCTACACCTTC.